This is a list of T cell receptor beta chains from one sample in a study of cytomegalovirus exposure and HLA in healthy donors. Using immunoSEQ multiplex PCR, the repertoire was profiled, and TCRdb retains in-frame clones only, with some absent. The table has 100,000 to 150,000 clones, around 78% seen once. The source material was PBMCs. Receptors were obtained from a man in his forties or fifties in good health and CMV-seronegative. Each CDR3 is given with its conserved first and last residue. A D gene is named only where the DNA matches it firmly. Not all rows give a size; the values are once, few, many and, for expanded clones, a class.

TRBV6-4	few	TRBJ2-1	TRBD2	CASSDSAGGVDEQFF	TGTGCCAGCAGTGACTCGGCGGGGGGGGTCGATGAGCAGTTCTTC
TRBV28	-	TRBJ1-6	TRBD1	CASSSEQGKISPLHF	TGTGCCAGCAGTTCTGAACAGGGGAAAATTTCACCCCTCCACTTT
TRBV5-4	-	TRBJ1-2	-	CASRLGGGYGYTF	TGTGCCAGCAGACTAGGGGGGGGCTATGGCTACACCTTC
TRBV28	-	TRBJ2-2	TRBD1	CASSSQGAIGGGELFF	TGTGCCAGCAGTTCTCAGGGGGCGATCGGTGGCGGGGAGCTGTTTTTT
TRBV5-1	-	TRBJ1-2	-	CASSLARDYGYTF	TGCGCCAGCAGCTTGGCGCGGGACTATGGCTACACCTTC
TRBV7-8	few	TRBJ1-1	TRBD1	CASRPLTGANTEAFF	TGTGCCAGCAGGCCCCTGACAGGGGCGAACACTGAAGCTTTCTTT
TRBV13	-	TRBJ2-3	TRBD1	CASSPTGQGIGDTQYF	TGTGCCAGCAGCCCAACCGGACAGGGGATCGGAGATACGCAGTATTTT
TRBV10-3	-	TRBJ2-1	TRBD1	CAIRPTGEEQFF	TGTGCCATCCGACCGACAGGGGAAGAGCAGTTCTTC
TRBV5-6	-	TRBJ2-5	TRBD2	CASSSGGASETQYF	TGTGCCAGCAGCAGCGGGGGGGCCTCTGAGACCCAGTACTTC
TRBV28	-	TRBJ2-7	TRBD1	CASSSDRFYEQYF	TGTGCCAGCAGTTCGGACAGGTTCTACGAGCAGTACTTC
TRBV30	-	TRBJ2-3	-	CAWSATFRWAGITDTQYF	TGTGCCTGGAGTGCCACTTTCAGGTGGGCGGGGATCACAGATACGCAGTATTTT
TRBV7-3	-	TRBJ2-3	-	CASSSGRTSTDTQYF	TGTGCCAGCAGCTCAGGCCGGACTAGCACAGATACGCAGTATTTT
TRBV7-8	-	TRBJ1-1	TRBD1	CASSLEGGDRREAFF	TGTGCCAGCAGCTTAGAAGGGGGGGACAGGCGTGAAGCTTTCTTT
TRBV30	-	TRBJ2-7	-	CAWNDLGVGEQYF	TGTGCCTGGAATGATCTAGGAGTAGGCGAGCAGTACTTC
TRBV11-1	-	TRBJ1-1	-	CASSLAPTVEAFF	TGTGCCAGCAGCTTAGCGCCGACAGTAGAAGCTTTCTTT
TRBV5-8	-	TRBJ2-5	-	CASSLGTPGEQYF	TGTGCCAGCAGCTTGGGAACCCCGGGGGAGCAGTACTTC
TRBV9	-	TRBJ1-2	-	CASSVARRGGYTF	TGTGCCAGCAGCGTAGCGAGACGAGGGGGCTACACCTTC
TRBV7-2	-	TRBJ2-7	TRBD1	CASSLGTGAYEQYF	TGTGCCAGCAGCTTAGGGACAGGGGCCTACGAGCAGTACTTC
TRBV5-1	-	TRBJ1-2	TRBD1	CASSQGQGGYGYTF	TGCGCCAGCAGCCAAGGACAGGGAGGCTATGGCTACACCTTC
TRBV6-5	once	TRBJ1-4	-	CASSLSQGSEKLFF	TGTGCCAGCAGCCTATCCCAGGGGAGTGAAAAACTGTTTTTT
TRBV6-5	-	TRBJ1-4	-	CASSYDSATNEKLFF	TGTGCCAGCAGTTATGACAGCGCAACTAATGAAAAACTGTTTTTT
TRBV19	-	TRBJ2-1	TRBD1	CASSNSGGPNEQFF	TGTGCCAGTAGTAATTCAGGGGGACCCAATGAGCAGTTCTTC
TRBV7-9	-	TRBJ2-3	-	CASSFRIGSTDTQYF	TGTGCCAGCAGCTTTCGTATCGGTAGCACAGATACGCAGTATTTT
TRBV5-8	few	TRBJ1-2	-	CASSQSGFNYGYTF	TGTGCCAGCAGCCAATCGGGGTTTAACTATGGCTACACCTTC
TRBV4-2	-	TRBJ1-2	TRBD1	CASSQPGTANYGYTF	TGTGCCAGCAGCCAACCCGGGACAGCTAACTATGGCTACACCTTC
TRBV4-1	-	TRBJ1-3	-	CASSQAPTTGNTIYF	TGCGCCAGCAGCCAAGCCCCGACAACCGGAAACACCATATATTTT
TRBV6-5	-	TRBJ1-2	-	CASRLTERGGHGYTF	TGTGCCAGCAGACTCACCGAGAGGGGAGGGCATGGCTACACCTTC
TRBV7-6	once	TRBJ2-3	-	CASSALGDTDTQYF	TGTGCCAGCAGCGCGCTGGGAGACACAGATACGCAGTATTTT
TRBV5-4	-	TRBJ2-3	-	CASSLGQDLQYF	TGTGCCAGCAGCTTGGGGCAGGATCTGCAGTATTTT
TRBV19	few	TRBJ2-3	TRBD2	CASNPGGSADTQYF	TGTGCCAGTAACCCGGGGGGGTCGGCAGATACGCAGTATTTT
TRBV5-6	-	TRBJ2-2	TRBD2	CASSLEARDYYTGELFF	TGTGCCAGCAGCTTGGAGGCGAGGGACTACTACACCGGGGAGCTGTTTTTT
TRBV7-2	-	TRBJ2-2	-	CASSQHQLGVGELFF	TGTGCCAGCAGCCAACACCAGCTCGGGGTCGGGGAGCTGTTTTTT
TRBV6-1	-	TRBJ2-7	TRBD1	CASSEMGQGSEQYF	TGTGCCAGCAGTGAAATGGGACAGGGGAGCGAGCAGTACTTC
TRBV5-1	-	TRBJ2-3	TRBD2	CASSLSGLAATDTQYF	TGCGCCAGCAGCTTATCGGGACTAGCGGCCACAGATACGCAGTATTTT
TRBV6-1	-	TRBJ1-2	TRBD1	CASSGSRTGDGYTF	TGTGCCAGCAGTGGGTCTCGGACAGGGGATGGCTACACCTTC
TRBV7-2	-	TRBJ2-7	TRBD2	CASSPTSGRQGEQYF	TGTGCCAGCAGCCCGACTAGCGGGAGACAGGGCGAGCAGTACTTC
TRBV4-2	-	TRBJ2-1	TRBD1	CASSQGTGTGVNEQFF	TGTGCCAGCAGCCAAGGGACCGGGACAGGGGTCAATGAGCAGTTCTTC
TRBV19	-	TRBJ2-2	-	CATRGLSASNTGELFF	TGTGCCACCCGCGGGCTTAGCGCTTCGAACACCGGGGAGCTGTTTTTT
TRBV27	-	TRBJ2-7	-	CASSPKAGRYEQYF	TGTGCCAGCAGTCCGAAGGCAGGGAGGTACGAGCAGTACTTC
TRBV5-4	-	TRBJ1-2	TRBD1	CASSFVRGRDGYGYTF	TGTGCCAGCAGCTTTGTCAGGGGGCGGGATGGCTATGGCTACACCTTC
TRBV15	-	TRBJ1-3	-	CATSRGGVSGNTIYF	TGTGCCACCAGCAGAGGGGGGGTTTCTGGAAACACCATATATTTT
TRBV18	-	TRBJ1-2	TRBD1	CASSLGQGGASYGYTF	TGTGCCAGCTCACTGGGACAGGGGGGAGCTAGCTATGGCTACACCTTC
TRBV4-2	-	TRBJ1-2	TRBD1	CASSRQGPGGYTF	TGTGCCAGCAGCCGACAGGGCCCGGGAGGCTACACCTTC
TRBV4-3	few	TRBJ1-6	TRBD1	CASSPRQGEGSPLHF	TGCGCCAGCAGCCCGCGACAGGGTGAGGGTTCACCCCTCCACTTT
TRBV5-4	-	TRBJ1-2	-	CASSFRGGYGYTF	TGTGCCAGCAGCTTTCGTGGCGGCTATGGCTACACCTTC
TRBV11-3	-	TRBJ2-3	TRBD1	CASSLGGSDDTQYF	TGTGCCAGCAGTCTAGGGGGCTCAGATGATACGCAGTATTTT
TRBV19	-	TRBJ2-1	TRBD2	CASSIDAIGLAGGRDEQFF	TGTGCCAGTAGTATAGACGCAATAGGACTAGCGGGGGGGCGGGATGAGCAGTTCTTC
TRBV12-5	-	TRBJ2-7	TRBD2	CASGPVGLAGASFQGEQYF	TGTGCTAGTGGTCCCGTCGGACTAGCGGGGGCCTCCTTCCAGGGCGAGCAGTACTTC
TRBV19	-	TRBJ2-7	-	CASTSKGGAYEQYF	TGTGCCAGTACCTCGAAGGGCGGGGCCTACGAGCAGTACTTC
TRBV6-6	-	TRBJ2-2	-	CASSPGFGAGELFF	TGTGCCAGCAGTCCGGGGTTTGGGGCCGGGGAGCTGTTTTTT
TRBV5-1	-	TRBJ1-3	-	CASRRDGASSGNTIYF	TGCGCCAGCAGGCGAGATGGGGCGAGCTCTGGAAACACCATATATTTT
TRBV5-1	-	TRBJ1-2	-	CASSSGGGTGGYTF	TGCGCCAGCAGCTCGGGGGGCGGTACAGGAGGCTACACCTTC